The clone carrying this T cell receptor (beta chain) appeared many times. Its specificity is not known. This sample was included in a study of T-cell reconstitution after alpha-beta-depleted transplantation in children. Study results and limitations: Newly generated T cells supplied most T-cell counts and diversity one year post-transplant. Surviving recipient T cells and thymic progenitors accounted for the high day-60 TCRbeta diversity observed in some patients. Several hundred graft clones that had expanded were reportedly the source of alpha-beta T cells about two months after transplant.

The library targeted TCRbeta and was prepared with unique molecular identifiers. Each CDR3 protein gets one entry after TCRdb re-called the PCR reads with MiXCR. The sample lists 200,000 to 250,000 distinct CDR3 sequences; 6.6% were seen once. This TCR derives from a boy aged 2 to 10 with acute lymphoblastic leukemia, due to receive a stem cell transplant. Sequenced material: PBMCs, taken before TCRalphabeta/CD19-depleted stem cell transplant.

The chain's CDR3 is CASSSTDRRTVTYEQYF. The CDR3 nucleotides read TGTGCCAGCAGTTCAACGGACCGCCGGACTGTAACCTACGAGCAGTACTTC. The V gene is TRBV28, the J gene TRBJ2-7, with D maybe TRBD2 (5 bases). Trimming left V 4 bases short and J 2 bases short, with 21 bases between. CDR1 and CDR2 from the germline V gene are MDHEN and SYDVKM. CDR3 length: 17 amino acids.